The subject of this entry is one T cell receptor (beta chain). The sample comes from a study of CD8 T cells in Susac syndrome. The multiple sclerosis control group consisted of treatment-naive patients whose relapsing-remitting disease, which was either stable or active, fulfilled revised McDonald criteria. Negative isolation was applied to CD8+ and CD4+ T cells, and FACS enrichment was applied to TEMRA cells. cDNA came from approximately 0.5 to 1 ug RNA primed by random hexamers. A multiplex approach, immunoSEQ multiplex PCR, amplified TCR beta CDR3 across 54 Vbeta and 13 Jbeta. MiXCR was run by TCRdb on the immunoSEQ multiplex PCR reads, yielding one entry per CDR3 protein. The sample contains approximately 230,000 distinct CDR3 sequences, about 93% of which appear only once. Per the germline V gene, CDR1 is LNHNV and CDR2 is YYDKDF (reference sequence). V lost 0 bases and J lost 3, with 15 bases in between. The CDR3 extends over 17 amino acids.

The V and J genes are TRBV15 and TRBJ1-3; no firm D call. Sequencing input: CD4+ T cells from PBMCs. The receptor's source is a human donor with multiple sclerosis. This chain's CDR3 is CATSRDLSDLGGNTIYF. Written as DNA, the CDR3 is TGTGCCACCAGCAGAGATCTTTCGGACCTGGGTGGAAACACCATATATTTT.